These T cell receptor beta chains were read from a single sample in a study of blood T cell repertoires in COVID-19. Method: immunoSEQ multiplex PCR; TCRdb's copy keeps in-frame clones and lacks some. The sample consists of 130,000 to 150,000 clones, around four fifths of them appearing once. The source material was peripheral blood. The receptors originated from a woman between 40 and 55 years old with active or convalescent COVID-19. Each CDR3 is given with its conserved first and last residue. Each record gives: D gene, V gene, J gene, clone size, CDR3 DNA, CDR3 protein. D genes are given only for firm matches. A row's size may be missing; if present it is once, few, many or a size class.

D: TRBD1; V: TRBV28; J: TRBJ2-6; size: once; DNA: TGTGCCAGCAGTTCCGAGACAGGGGCCCCCTCTGGGGCCAACGTCCTGACTTTC; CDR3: CASSSETGAPSGANVLTF
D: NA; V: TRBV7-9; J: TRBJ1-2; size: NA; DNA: TGTGCCAGCAGCTTAGCGCCGGCAGGGGCAATCTATGGCTACACCTTC; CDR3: CASSLAPAGAIYGYTF
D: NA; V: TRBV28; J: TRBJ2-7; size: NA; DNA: TGTGCCAGCAGTTTCTGGACAGTTTCTCGCTCCTACGAGCAGTACTTC; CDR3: CASSFWTVSRSYEQYF
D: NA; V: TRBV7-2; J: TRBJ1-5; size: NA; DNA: TGTGCCAGCAGCTTAGAAGCAGGGGTCGTTCAGCCCCAGCATTTT; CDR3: CASSLEAGVVQPQHF
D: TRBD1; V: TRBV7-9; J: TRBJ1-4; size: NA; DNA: TGTGCCAGCCCGGACAGGGAAGATGAAAAACTGTTTTTT; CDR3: CASPDREDEKLFF
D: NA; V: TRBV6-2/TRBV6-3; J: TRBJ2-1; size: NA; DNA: TGTGCCAGCAGTTTCGCCCCCTTCTATAGCGCCCCCTACAATGAGCAGTTCTTC; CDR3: CASSFAPFYSAPYNEQFF
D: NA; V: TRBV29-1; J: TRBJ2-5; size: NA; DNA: TGCAGCGGCACAGGGAACTTCTTGGAGACCCAGTACTTC; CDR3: CSGTGNFLETQYF
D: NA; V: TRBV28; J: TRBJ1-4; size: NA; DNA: TGTGCCAGCAGTTTGGGGAGGGCTAATGAAAAACTGTTTTTT; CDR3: CASSLGRANEKLFF
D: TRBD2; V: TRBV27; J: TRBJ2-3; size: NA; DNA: TGTGCCAGCAGTTTACCTAGCGGGAGGGCAGGCAGCACAGATACGCAGTATTTT; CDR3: CASSLPSGRAGSTDTQYF
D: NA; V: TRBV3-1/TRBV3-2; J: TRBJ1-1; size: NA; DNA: TGTGCCAGCAGCCAAGGAGACCCCGGGACAAGGTGGGGCGGAACTGAAGCTTTCTTT; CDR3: CASSQGDPGTRWGGTEAFF
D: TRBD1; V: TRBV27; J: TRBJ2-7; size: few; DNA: TGTGCCAGCAGTTTCTCAGGGACAGTGTCCTACGAGCAGTACTTC; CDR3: CASSFSGTVSYEQYF
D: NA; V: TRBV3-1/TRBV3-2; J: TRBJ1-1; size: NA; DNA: TGTGCCAGCAGCAATACAGGGATCACTGAAGCTTTCTTT; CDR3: CASSNTGITEAFF
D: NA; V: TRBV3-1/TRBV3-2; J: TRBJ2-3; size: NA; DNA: TGTGCCAGCAGCCCGTGGGGGGGCGTGGATACAGATACGCAGTATTTT; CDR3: CASSPWGGVDTDTQYF
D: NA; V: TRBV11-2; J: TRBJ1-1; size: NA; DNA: TGTGCCAGCAGCCTCGGGAATTTGAACACTGAAGCTTTCTTT; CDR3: CASSLGNLNTEAFF
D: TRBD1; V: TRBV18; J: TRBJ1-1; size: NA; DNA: TGTGCCAGCTCACCACCCGGACAGGGAAACGCTGAAGCTTTCTTT; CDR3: CASSPPGQGNAEAFF
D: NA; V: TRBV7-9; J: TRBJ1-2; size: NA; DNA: TGTGCCAGCAGCCGACGAGGGCTCCAGAGGGATGGCTACACCTTC; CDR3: CASSRRGLQRDGYTF
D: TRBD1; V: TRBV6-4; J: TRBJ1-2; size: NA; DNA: TGTGCCAGCAGTGATACTGGGACAGGGTCATATGGCTACACCTTC; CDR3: CASSDTGTGSYGYTF
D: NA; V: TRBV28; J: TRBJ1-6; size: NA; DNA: TGTGCCAGCAGTTTAACAGTTGGAAATTCACCCCTCCACTTT; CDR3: CASSLTVGNSPLHF
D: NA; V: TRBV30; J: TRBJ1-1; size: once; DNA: TGTGCCTGGAGTGGGGCGCTGATGAACACTGAAGCTTTCTTT; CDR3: CAWSGALMNTEAFF
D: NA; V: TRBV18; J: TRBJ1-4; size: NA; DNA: TGTGCCAGCTCACCACCGCCAGCTAATGAAAAACTGTTTTTT; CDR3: CASSPPPANEKLFF
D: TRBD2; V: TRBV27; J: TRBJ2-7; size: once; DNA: TGTGCCAGCTCCATCGGGGGGTCTTCCTACGAGCAGTACTTC; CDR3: CASSIGGSSYEQYF
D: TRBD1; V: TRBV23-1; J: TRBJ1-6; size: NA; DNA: TGCGCCAGCAGTCAATCGGAGGGACAGGGAAGCTCCTATAATTCACCCCTCCACTTT; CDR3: CASSQSEGQGSSYNSPLHF
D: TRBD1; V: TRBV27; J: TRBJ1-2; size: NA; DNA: TGTGCCAGCAGTATAACAGCGAACAGGGGCTGGGGTGGTGGCTACACCTTC; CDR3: CASSITANRGWGGGYTF
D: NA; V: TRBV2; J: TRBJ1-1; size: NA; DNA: TGTGCCAGCGGAGGGAGGGAGATGAACACTGAAGCTTTCTTT; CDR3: CASGGREMNTEAFF
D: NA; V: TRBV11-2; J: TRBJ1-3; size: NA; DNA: TGTGCCAGCAGCCAGGTTGGAAACACCATATATTTT; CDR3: CASSQVGNTIYF
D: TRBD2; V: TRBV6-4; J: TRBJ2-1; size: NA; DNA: TGTGCCAGCAGCCCTAGCGGGGGGGCAGGGGGTGAGCAGTTCTTC; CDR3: CASSPSGGAGGEQFF
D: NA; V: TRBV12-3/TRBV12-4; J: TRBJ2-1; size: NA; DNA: TGTGCCAGCAGTATAAGACTAGAGCAGTTCTTC; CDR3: CASSIRLEQFF
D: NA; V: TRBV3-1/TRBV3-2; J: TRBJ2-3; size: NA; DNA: TGTGCCAGCAGCCGGCAGTCCACAGATACGCAGTATTTT; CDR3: CASSRQSTDTQYF
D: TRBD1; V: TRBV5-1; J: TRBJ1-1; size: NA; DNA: TGCGCCAGCAGCCCCAAGACAGGGCTGAACACTGAAGCTTTCTTT; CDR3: CASSPKTGLNTEAFF
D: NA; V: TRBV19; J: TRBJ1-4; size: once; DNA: TGTGCCAGTAGTATCCATAGCACTAATGAAAAACTGTTTTTT; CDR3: CASSIHSTNEKLFF
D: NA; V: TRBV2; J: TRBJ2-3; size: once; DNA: TGTGCCAGCTCGGAGGAGCGCACAGATACGCAGTATTTT; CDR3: CASSEERTDTQYF
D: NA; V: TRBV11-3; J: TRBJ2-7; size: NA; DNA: TGTGCCAGCAGCTTAGATCACGACAGGTCTAGCGAGCAGTACTTC; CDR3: CASSLDHDRSSEQYF
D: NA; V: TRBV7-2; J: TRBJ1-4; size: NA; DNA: TGTGCCAGCAGCCCTCTCTCCCGTAATGAAAAACTGTTTTTT; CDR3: CASSPLSRNEKLFF
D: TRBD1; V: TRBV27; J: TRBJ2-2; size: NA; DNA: TGTGCCAGCACCCACAGGGGGCAGATCGGGGAGCTGTTTTTT; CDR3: CASTHRGQIGELFF
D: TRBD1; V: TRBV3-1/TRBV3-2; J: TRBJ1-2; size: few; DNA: TGTGCCAGCAGGGTCGGACAGGGACTACCCGGGGGCTACACCTTC; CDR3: CASRVGQGLPGGYTF
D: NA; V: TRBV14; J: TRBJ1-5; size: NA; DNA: TGTGCCAGCAGCCAAGTCAAACAGGTCCACAATCAGCCCCAGCATTTT; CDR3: CASSQVKQVHNQPQHF
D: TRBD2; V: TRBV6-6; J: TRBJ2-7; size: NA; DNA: TGTGCCAGCAGACAGACCCGGGAGGGGCTCGAGCAGTACTTC; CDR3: CASRQTREGLEQYF
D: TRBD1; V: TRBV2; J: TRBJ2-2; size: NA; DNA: TGTGCCAGCAGTGGCAGGGGGCTTCCCACCGGGGAGCTGTTTTTT; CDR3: CASSGRGLPTGELFF
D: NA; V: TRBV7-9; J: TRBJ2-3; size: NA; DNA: TGTGCCAGCATCCAGCGCCAGCCGGGTAGCACAGATACGCAGTATTTT; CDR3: CASIQRQPGSTDTQYF
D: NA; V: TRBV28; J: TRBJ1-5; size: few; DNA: TGTGCCAGCAGATTTGCGGGGGCACGCAATCAGCCCCAGCATTTT; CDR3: CASRFAGARNQPQHF
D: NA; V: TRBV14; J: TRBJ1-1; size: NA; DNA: TGTGCCAGCAGCCAAGATTGGTGGGGGGGAAGCACTGAAGCTTTCTTT; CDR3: CASSQDWWGGSTEAFF
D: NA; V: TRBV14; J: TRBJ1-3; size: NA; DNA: TGTGCCAGCAGCCAAGATCTCCCCCAGGGATACTCTGGAAACACCATATATTTT; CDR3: CASSQDLPQGYSGNTIYF
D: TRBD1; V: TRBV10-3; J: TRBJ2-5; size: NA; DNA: TGTGCCATCAGCGCGACAGGGATGGAGCAAGAGACCCAGTACTTC; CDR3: CAISATGMEQETQYF
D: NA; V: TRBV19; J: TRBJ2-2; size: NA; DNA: TGTGCCAGTAGTCGGGTCCGGGTTTCCACCGGGGAGCTGTTTTTT; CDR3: CASSRVRVSTGELFF
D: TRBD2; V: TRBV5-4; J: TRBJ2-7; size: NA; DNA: TGTGCCAGCGGTCCGGGACTAGCTGCTTCCGAGCAGTACTTC; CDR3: CASGPGLAASEQYF
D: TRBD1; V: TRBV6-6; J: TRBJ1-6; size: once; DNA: TGTGCCAGTAAGGGACAGGGGGCAGGATCACCCCTCCACTTT; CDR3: CASKGQGAGSPLHF
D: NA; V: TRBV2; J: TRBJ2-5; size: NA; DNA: TGTGCCAGCAGTGGCTCGGGGCTAGCGTCCACAACCCAGTACTTC; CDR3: CASSGSGLASTTQYF
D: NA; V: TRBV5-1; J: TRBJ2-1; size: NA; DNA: TGCGCCAGCAGCTTGACGCCTAGCGAGGGATACAATGAGCAGTTCTTC; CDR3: CASSLTPSEGYNEQFF
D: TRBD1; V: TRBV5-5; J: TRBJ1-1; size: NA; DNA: TGTGCCAGCAGCTCGACAGGGTATAAGGCTTTCTTT; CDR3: CASSSTGYKAFF
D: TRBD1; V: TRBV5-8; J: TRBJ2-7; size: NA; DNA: TGTGCCAGCACCCACCGGACAGGGATCACCTACGAGCAGTACTTC; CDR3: CASTHRTGITYEQYF
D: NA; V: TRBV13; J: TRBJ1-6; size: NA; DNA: TGTGCCAGCAGCTCGGGATTTAATTCACCCCTCCACTTT; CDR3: CASSSGFNSPLHF
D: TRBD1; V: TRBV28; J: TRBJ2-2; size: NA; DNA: TGTGCCAGCAGTCAAGTTGGACAGGGCCACGGGGAGCTGTTTTTT; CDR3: CASSQVGQGHGELFF